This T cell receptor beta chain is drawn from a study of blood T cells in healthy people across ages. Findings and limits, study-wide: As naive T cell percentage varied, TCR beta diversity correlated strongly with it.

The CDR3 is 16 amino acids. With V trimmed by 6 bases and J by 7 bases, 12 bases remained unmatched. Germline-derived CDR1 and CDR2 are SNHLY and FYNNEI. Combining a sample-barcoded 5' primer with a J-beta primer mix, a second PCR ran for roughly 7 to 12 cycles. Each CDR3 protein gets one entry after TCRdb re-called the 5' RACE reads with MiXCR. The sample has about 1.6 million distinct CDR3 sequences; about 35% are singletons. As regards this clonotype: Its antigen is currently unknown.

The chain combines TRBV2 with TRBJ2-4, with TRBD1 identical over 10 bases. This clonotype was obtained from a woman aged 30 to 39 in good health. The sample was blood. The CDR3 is CASSPRQGARSNIQYF. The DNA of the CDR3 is TGTGCCAGCAGCCCCAGACAGGGGGCGCGTTCCAACATTCAGTACTTC. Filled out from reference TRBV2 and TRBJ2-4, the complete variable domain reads EPEVTQTPSHQVTQMGQEVILRCVPISNHLYFYWYRQILGQKVEFLVSFYNNEISEKSEIFDDQFSVERPDGSNFTLKIRSTKLEDSAMYFCASSPRQGARSNIQYFGAGTRLSVL.